Presented here are 18 T cell receptor beta chains from one specimen sequenced in a study of blood T cells in healthy people across ages. Alongside a J-beta primer mix, a sample-barcoded 5' primer served in a second PCR lasting about 7 to 11 cycles. MiXCR was run by TCRdb on the 5' RACE reads, yielding one entry per CDR3 protein. The sample lists some 730,000 distinct CDR3 sequences, over 20% occurring once. The sample was blood. The receptors here all came from a man between 65 and 85 years old in good health.

The chain links TRBV7-2 to TRBJ1-4, with D hard to call. Between the trimmed V and J ends, which lost 4 bases and 3 bases, there was a span of 12 bases. Looked up from germline, CDR1 is SGHTA and CDR2 is FQGNSA. The CDR3 covers 15 residues. The CDR3 loop is CASSSFRIANEKLFF. The CDR3 DNA follows: TGTGCCAGCAGCTCCTTCCGGATCGCTAATGAAAAACTGTTTTTT. Using reference TRBV7-2 and TRBJ1-4 for the parts outside the CDR3, the full variable domain is GAGVSQSPSNKVTEKGKDVELRCDPISGHTALYWYRQSLGQGLEFLIYFQGNSAPDKSGLPSDRFSAERTGGSVSTLTIQRTQQEDSAVYLCASSSFRIANEKLFFGSGTQLSVL.

J is TRBJ2-5 and V is TRBV27, with D perhaps being TRBD1 or TRBD2 (6 bases each). Germline lookup yields CDR1 MNHEY and CDR2 SMNVEV (reference sequence). This CDR3 contains 16 residues. The V and J ends lost 6 bases and 2 bases respectively, with 19 bases between them. The CDR3 DNA sequence: TGTGCCAGCAGGTTGGGCAGGGGACTTTCACAAGAGACCCAGTACTTC. It codes for CASRLGRGLSQETQYF.

This clonotype came up a few times. The chain combines TRBV12-3 or TRBV12-4 with TRBJ1-1; TRBD1 aligns across 8 bases. This CDR3 has 17 residues. V lost 5 bases, J lost 2 bases, and 13 bases stayed unmatched. The CDR3 nucleotides read TGTGCCAGCAGTCCAGGTGGCAGGGGGCCTTCTAACACTGAAGCTTTCTTT. Amino acids: CASSPGGRGPSNTEAFF.

J is TRBJ2-7 and V is TRBV5-5; 11 nucleotides line up with TRBD2. In germline, CDR1 is SGHKS, CDR2 YYEKEE (reference sequence). With 2 bases clipped from V and 3 bases from J, the junction kept 10 bases outside the gene matches. The CDR3 covers 17 residues. For the CDR3, the DNA is TGTGCCAGCAGCTTTGGTCCGGGACTAGCGGCGAACTACGAGCAGTACGTC. Protein: CASSFGPGLAANYEQYV.

This clonotype was seen only a few times. The gene calls are TRBV20-1 and TRBJ2-3; 9 bases match TRBD2. From germline, CDR1 is DFQATT and CDR2 SNEGSKA (reference sequence). The ends lost 2 bases at V and 0 bases at J; junction bases unmatched: 3. The CDR3 consists of 15 residues. DNA of the CDR3: TGCAGTGCTAGAAATCTAGCGGGAAGCACAGATACGCAGTATTTT. It encodes CSARNLAGSTDTQYF.

About this clonotype: At one boundary the junction diverges from the germline segment, which might be a read error. The chain couples TRBV4-2 to TRBJ1-2; D call uncertain. The germline CDR1 and CDR2 sequences are LGHNA and YNFKEQ. The CDR3 is 12 amino acids. The CDR3 DNA sequence: TGTGTCAGCAGCCAAGATTTCGCCGGCTACACCTTC. Encoded protein: CVSSQDFAGYTF.

This clonotype was seen more than once but under ten times. One junction end does not reproduce the germline sequence, and a read error may be involved. The chain employs TRBV5-5 and TRBJ2-1, with TRBD2 matching over 7 bases. This CDR3 contains 15 residues. Germline-derived CDR1 and CDR2 are SGHKS and YYEKEE (reference sequence). The CDR3 reads CAGSLLPGTNNEQFF. CDR3 nucleotides: TGTGCCGGCAGCTTGCTCCCCGGGACTAACAATGAGCAGTTCTTC.

The CDR3 coding sequence is TGTGCCAGTAGTGACTTCCTCGAGGGAGACTATGGCTACACCTTC. Amino acid sequence: CASSDFLEGDYGYTF. This sequence joins TRBV19 and TRBJ1-2, with D unclear. V was cut by 5 bases and J by 3 bases, with 16 bases left in between. Per germline, CDR1 LNHDA and CDR2 SQIVND (reference sequence). CDR3 length equals 15 residues.

The J gene is TRBJ2-5, the V gene TRBV7-9; D gene uncertain. The CDR3 is made up of 12 amino acids. V was trimmed by 4 bases and J by 14 bases, leaving 17 bases between them. CDR1 is SEHNR, CDR2 FQNEAQ, per germline (reference sequence). Here the CDR3 reads CASSSQSVGHYF. In DNA, the CDR3 is TGTGCCAGCAGCTCACAGAGCGTGGGCCATTACTTC.

This clonotype has at least ten counts. V is TRBV6-4 and J is TRBJ2-4, with 7 bases lining up with TRBD1. The germline V gene encodes CDR1 MRHNA and CDR2 SNTAGT. The V segment lost 2 bases and the J segment 15 bases; nucleotides outside the gene matches: 7. The CDR3 consists of 12 residues. In nucleotides, the CDR3 is TGTGCCAGCAGTGACGACCGACAGGGTCGGTACTTC. Translated: CASSDDRQGRYF.

This chain uses TRBV30 with TRBJ2-1; 10 nucleotides match TRBD2. CDR1 is GTSNPN and CDR2 is SVGIG in the germline V gene (reference sequence). Trimming cost V 2 bases and J 9 bases; bases outside gene matches: 4. This CDR3 is built from 13 residues. CDR3 nucleotide sequence: TGTGCCTGGAGTACTAGCGGGATAACTGAGCAGTTCTTC. It is translated as CAWSTSGITEQFF.

This clonotype occurred a few times. The V and J genes are TRBV5-1 and TRBJ2-7; perhaps TRBD2 as D (5 bases). The V end lost 4 bases, the J end lost 0 bases, and 11 bases lay between the germline ends. Germline CDR1 SGHRS, CDR2 YFSETQ. CDR3 size: 14 residues. CDR3 region: CASSRGLSSYEQYF. Written as DNA, the CDR3 is TGCGCCAGCAGCCGAGGACTGAGCTCCTACGAGCAGTACTTC.

This chain joins TRBV3-1 and TRBJ1-2; D is unresolved. The CDR3 loop spans 13 amino acids. Germline lookup yields CDR1 LGHDT and CDR2 YNNKEL (reference sequence). V was cut by 1 base and J by 6 bases, with 9 bases left in between. The CDR3 nucleotides read TGTGCCAGCAGCCAAGTTTCAGACCATGGCTACACCTTC. Protein sequence: CASSQVSDHGYTF.

The chain is built from TRBV27 and TRBJ2-5, with 8 bases fitting TRBD2. Germline-derived CDR1 and CDR2 are MNHEY and SMNVEV (reference sequence). This CDR3 is 15 amino acids long. V was pared by 3 bases and J by 4 bases, with 7 bases of the junction left unmatched. The CDR3 DNA reads TGTGCCAGCAGTTTTCGGGGGGGAAGTGGAGAGACCCAGTACTTC. The encoded protein is CASSFRGGSGETQYF.

There are a few counts of this clonotype. The V call is TRBV10-3, the J call TRBJ2-5; 8 nucleotides agree with TRBD2. The J call is in doubt because the DNA end fits TRBJ2-1 better. The CDR3 covers 12 residues. Germline values: CDR1 ENHRY, CDR2 SYGVKD. The chain's CDR3 is CAISGGANEQFF. In nucleotides, the CDR3 is TGTGCCATCAGCGGGGGGGCCAATGAGCAGTTCTTC.

This clonotype appeared a few times. V is TRBV21-1 and J is TRBJ2-3; the table assigns TRBD2, which was not confirmed against the DNA. TRBV21-1 is labeled a pseudogene. The CDR3 has 15 amino acids. The CDR3 protein is CASSNQRTVVDTQYF. For the CDR3, the DNA is TGTGCCAGCAGCAATCAGCGGACGGTGGTAGATACGCAGTATTTT.

This clonotype was counted many times. CDR3 nucleotide sequence: TGTGCCAGCAGCCAAGATCGTGTAGCGGGGGGCACAGATACGCAGTATTTT. Amino acid sequence: CASSQDRVAGGTDTQYF. The chain links TRBV3-1 to TRBJ2-3, with 9 bases fitting TRBD2. Germline CDR1 is LGHDT and CDR2 is YNNKEL (reference sequence). The length of the CDR3 is 17 residues. J gave up 1 base and V 0 bases, and 5 bases lay outside the gene matches.

V and J are TRBV9 and TRBJ1-1; TRBD1 aligns across 9 bases. The CDR3 extends over 15 amino acids. After removal of 3 bases from V and 4 bases from J, the junction contained 7 bases not matched to a gene. Per the germline V gene, CDR1 is SGDLS and CDR2 is YYNGEE. The CDR3 is CASSAGTGRPTEAFF. The CDR3 bases are TGTGCCAGCAGCGCCGGGACAGGGCGGCCCACTGAAGCTTTCTTT.